The sequence of this T cell receptor beta chain was determined in a study of blood T cell repertoires in COVID-19. This CDR3 contains 11 residues. Germline CDR1 and CDR2: SEHNR and FQNEAQ (reference sequence). The method was immunoSEQ multiplex PCR; TCRdb's version includes in-frame clones alone and lacks a portion of them. The sample holds about 23,000 clones, approximately 90% seen once. The material sequenced was peripheral blood. The TCR sequence derives from a woman aged 80 or over with active or convalescent COVID-19. The chain joins TRBV7-9 to TRBJ2-3, with a possible D match to TRBD2 (6 bases). This CDR3 is CGGGATDTQYF. For the CDR3, the DNA is TGTGGAGGAGGGGCTACAGATACGCAGTATTTT. Combining the CDR3 with reference TRBV7-9 and TRBJ2-3 gives the whole variable domain DTGVSQNPRHKITKRGQNVTFRCDPISEHNRLYWYRQTLGQGPEFLTYFQNEAQLEKSRLLSDRFSAERPKGSFSTLEIQRTEQGDSAMYLCGGGATDTQYFGPGTRLTVL.